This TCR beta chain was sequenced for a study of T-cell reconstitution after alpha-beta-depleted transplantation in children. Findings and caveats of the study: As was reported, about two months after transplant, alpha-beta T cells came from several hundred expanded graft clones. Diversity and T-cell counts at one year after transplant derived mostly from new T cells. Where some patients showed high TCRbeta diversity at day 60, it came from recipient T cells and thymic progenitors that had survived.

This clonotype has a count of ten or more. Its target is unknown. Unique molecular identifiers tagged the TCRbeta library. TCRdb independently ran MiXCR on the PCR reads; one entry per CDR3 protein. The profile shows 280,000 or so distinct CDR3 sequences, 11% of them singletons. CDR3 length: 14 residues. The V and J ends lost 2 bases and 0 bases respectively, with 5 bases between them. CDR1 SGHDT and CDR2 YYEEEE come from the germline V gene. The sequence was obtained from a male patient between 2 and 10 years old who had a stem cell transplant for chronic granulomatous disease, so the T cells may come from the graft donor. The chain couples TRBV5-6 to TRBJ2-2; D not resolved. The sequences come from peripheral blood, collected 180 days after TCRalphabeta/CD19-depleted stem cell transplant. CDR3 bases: TGTGCCAGCAGCTTTCGACCGAACACCGGGGAGCTGTTTTTT. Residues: CASSFRPNTGELFF.